The clone carrying this T cell receptor (beta chain) showed up just once. The data derive from a study of blood T cell repertoires in COVID-19. Study summary: The study drew acute and convalescent COVID-19 samples from the United States, Italy and Spain. Nucleic acid was either cDNA or gDNA, and it came from T cells, B-cell-depleted T cells, or PBMCs.

This CDR3 spans 21 amino acids. Original analysis: Reference gene primer amplification in the assay estimated nucleated cell counts. Repertoires were generated with immunoSEQ multiplex PCR, while TCRdb's copy carries only in-frame clones and drops some. V, J and clone size derive from that table, while D and trimming were established from the DNA sequence. This table has roughly 160,000 clones, around 80% appearing once. Across about 22 US areas, participants ranged in age from 18 to 89 years. The sample was PBMCs or T cells enriched from blood (not recorded which). This receptor was taken from a woman aged 65 to 85 in a cohort exposed to, infected with or recovered from COVID-19 (not recorded which). The chain recombines TRBV21-1 with TRBJ2-1; TRBD1, the D gene given by the table, was not confirmed from the DNA. TRBV21-1 is a listed pseudogene. CDR3 in DNA: TGTGCCAGCAGCCCCCAGAGAACGGGACAGGGGGCCCCAAGCTCCTACAATGAGCAGTTCTTC. Encoded protein: CASSPQRTGQGAPSSYNEQFF.